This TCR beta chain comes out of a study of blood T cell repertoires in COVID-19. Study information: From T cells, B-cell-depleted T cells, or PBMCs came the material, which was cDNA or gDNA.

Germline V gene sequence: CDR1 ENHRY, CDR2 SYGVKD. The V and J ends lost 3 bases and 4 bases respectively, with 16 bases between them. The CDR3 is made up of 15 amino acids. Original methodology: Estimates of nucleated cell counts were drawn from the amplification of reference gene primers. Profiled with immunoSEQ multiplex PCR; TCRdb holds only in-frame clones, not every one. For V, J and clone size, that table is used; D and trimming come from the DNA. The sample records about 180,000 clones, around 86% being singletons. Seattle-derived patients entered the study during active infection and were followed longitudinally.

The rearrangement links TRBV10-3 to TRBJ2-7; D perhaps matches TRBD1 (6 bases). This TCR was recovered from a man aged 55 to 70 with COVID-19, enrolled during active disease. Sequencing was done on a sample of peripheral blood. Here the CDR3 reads CAISDRTDSSYEQYF. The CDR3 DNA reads TGTGCCATCAGTGATCGTACGGACAGCTCTTACGAGCAGTACTTC.